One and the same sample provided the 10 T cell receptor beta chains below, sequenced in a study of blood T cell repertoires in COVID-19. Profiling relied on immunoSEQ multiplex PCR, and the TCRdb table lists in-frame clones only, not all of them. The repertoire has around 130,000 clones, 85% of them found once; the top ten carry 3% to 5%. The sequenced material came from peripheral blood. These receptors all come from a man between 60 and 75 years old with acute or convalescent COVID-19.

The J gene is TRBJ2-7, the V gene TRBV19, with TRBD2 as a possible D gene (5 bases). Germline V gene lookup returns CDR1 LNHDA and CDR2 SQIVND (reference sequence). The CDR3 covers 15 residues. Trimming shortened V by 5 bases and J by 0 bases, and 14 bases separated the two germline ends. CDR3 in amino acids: CASSPRGGLSYEQYF. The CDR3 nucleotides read TGTGCCAGTAGTCCCCGGGGTGGCCTCTCCTACGAGCAGTACTTC.

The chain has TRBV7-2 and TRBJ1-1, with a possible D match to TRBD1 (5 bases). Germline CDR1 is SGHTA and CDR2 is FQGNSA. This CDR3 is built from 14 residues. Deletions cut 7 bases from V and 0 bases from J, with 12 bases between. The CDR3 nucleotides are TGTGCCAGCACCCCGGGGGGGATGAACACTGAAGCTTTCTTT. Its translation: CASTPGGMNTEAFF.

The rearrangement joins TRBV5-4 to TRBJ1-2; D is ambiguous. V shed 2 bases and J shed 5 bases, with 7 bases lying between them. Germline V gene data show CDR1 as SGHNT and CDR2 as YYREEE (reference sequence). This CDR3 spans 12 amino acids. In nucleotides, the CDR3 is TGTGCCAGCAGCTTAGACGGGTATGGCTACACCTTC. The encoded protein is CASSLDGYGYTF.

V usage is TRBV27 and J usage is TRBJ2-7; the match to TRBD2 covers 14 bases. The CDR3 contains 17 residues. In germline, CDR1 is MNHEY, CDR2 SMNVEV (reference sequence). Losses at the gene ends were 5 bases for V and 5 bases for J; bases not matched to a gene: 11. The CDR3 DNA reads TGTGCCAGCAGTCTACCCAGACTAGCGGGAGGGCCCAACGAGCAGTACTTC. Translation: CASSLPRLAGGPNEQYF.

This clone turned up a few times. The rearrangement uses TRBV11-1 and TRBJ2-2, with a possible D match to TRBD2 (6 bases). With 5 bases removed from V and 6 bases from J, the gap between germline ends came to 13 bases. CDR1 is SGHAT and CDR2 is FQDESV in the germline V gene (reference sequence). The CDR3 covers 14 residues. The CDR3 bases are TGTGCCAGCAGCCGGGGACCGGGGGCCGGGGAGCTGTTTTTT. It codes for CASSRGPGAGELFF.

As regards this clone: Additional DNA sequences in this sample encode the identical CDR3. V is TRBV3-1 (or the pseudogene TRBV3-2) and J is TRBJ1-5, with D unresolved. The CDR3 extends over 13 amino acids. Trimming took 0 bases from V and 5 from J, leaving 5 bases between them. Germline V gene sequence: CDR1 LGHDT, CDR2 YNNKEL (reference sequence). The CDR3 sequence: CASSQDRDQPQHF. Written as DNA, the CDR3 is TGTGCCAGCAGCCAAGATAGAGATCAGCCCCAGCATTTT.

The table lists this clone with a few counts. The CDR3 nucleotides are TGTGCCAGCAGTGAGGAGAGGGATGGCTACACCTTC. Residues: CASSEERDGYTF. The chain employs TRBV28 and TRBJ1-2; no clear D. There are 12 residues in the CDR3. The germline V and J ends were trimmed by 5 bases and 6 bases, with 10 bases remaining between them. CDR1 MDHEN and CDR2 SYDVKM come from the germline V gene.

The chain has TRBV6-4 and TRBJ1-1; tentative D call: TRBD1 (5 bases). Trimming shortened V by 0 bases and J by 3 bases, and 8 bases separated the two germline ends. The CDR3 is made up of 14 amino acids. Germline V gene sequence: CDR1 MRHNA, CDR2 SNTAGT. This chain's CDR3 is CASSDSGGDTEAFF. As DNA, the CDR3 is TGTGCCAGCAGTGACTCGGGGGGGGACACTGAAGCTTTCTTT.

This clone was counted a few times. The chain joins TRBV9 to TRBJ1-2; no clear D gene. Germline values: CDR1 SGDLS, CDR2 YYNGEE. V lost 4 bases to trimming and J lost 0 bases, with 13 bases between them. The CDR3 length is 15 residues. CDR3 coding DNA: TGTGCCAGCAGCAGAGGGCAGGAAGCTAACTATGGCTACACCTTC. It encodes CASSRGQEANYGYTF.

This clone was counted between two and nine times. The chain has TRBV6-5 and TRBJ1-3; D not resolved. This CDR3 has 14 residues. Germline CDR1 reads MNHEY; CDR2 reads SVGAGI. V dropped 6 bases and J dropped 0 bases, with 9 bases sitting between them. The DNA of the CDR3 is TGTGCCAGCAGATCCCCAGGCTCTGGAAACACCATATATTTT. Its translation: CASRSPGSGNTIYF.